Presented here are 2 T cell receptor beta chains from one specimen sequenced in a study of blood T cells in healthy people across ages (dated by TCRdb to 2014 to 2015). The library was made by 5' RACE. A second PCR of roughly 7 to 12 cycles was performed with a sample-barcoded 5' primer and a J-beta primer mix. Using fastp at Q25 and MiXCR, TCRdb reprocessed the public reads and kept productive beta chains. A single entry per CDR3 protein holds the most common genes and DNA from its merged rows. The sample includes 1,800,000 or so distinct CDR3 sequences, with about 39% observed a single time. The ten largest clonotypes hold more than 20% of the sample. What was sequenced was blood. These receptors came from a human donor in good health.

CDR3 loop: CSVEVGLLNGYTF. The CDR3 region has the DNA TGCAGCGTTGAAGTAGGACTGCTAAATGGCTACACCTTC. The V gene is TRBV29-1, the J gene TRBJ1-2; the D is unclear. Per germline, CDR1 SQVTM and CDR2 ANQGSEA. V was cut by 1 base and J by 6 bases, with 12 bases left in between. This CDR3 contains 13 residues.

This clonotype was recorded a few times. The chain joins TRBV3-1 to TRBJ2-6; D is ambiguous. Germline CDR1 and CDR2: LGHDT and YNNKEL (reference sequence). V lost 2 bases to trimming and J lost 0 bases, with 8 bases between them. The CDR3 length is 16 residues. The CDR3 reads CASSQRLISGANVLTF. CDR3 DNA sequence: TGTGCCAGCAGCCAAAGGCTCATCTCTGGGGCCAACGTCCTGACTTTC.